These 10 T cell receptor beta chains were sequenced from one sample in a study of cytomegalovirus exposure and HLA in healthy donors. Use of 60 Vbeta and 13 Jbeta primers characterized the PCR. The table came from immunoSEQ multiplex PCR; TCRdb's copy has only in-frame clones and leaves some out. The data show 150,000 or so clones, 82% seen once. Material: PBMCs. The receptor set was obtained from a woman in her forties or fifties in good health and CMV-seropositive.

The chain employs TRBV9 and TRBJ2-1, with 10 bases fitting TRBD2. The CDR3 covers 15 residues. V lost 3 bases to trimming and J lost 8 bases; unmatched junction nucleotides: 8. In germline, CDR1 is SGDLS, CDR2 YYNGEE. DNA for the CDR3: TGTGCCAGCAGCGCACCCGGGACTAGCGTCCATGAGCAGTTCTTC. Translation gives CASSAPGTSVHEQFF. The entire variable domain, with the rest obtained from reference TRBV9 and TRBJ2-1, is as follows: DSGVTQTPKHLITATGQRVTLRCSPRSGDLSVYWYQQSLDQGLQFLIQYYNGEERAKGNILERFSAQQFPDLHSELNLSSLELGDSALYFCASSAPGTSVHEQFFGPGTRLTVL.

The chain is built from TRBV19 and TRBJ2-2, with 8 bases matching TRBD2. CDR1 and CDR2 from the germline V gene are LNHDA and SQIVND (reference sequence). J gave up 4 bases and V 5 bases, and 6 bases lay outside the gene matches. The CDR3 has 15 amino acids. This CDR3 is CASSSPGGRTGELFF. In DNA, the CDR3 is TGTGCCAGTAGTTCCCCGGGGGGGCGCACCGGGGAGCTGTTTTTT.

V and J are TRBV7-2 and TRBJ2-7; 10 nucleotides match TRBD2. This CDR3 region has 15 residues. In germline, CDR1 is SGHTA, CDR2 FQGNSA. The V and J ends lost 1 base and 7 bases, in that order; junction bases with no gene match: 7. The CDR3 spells CASSLGLAGADEQYF. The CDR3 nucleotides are TGTGCCAGCAGCTTAGGGCTAGCGGGGGCCGATGAGCAGTACTTC.

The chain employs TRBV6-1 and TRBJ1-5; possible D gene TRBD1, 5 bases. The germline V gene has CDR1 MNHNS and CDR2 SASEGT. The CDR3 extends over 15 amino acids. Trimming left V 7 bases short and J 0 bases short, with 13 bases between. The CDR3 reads CASNPQGNSNQPQHF. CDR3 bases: TGTGCCAGCAACCCCCAGGGTAATAGCAATCAGCCCCAGCATTTT.

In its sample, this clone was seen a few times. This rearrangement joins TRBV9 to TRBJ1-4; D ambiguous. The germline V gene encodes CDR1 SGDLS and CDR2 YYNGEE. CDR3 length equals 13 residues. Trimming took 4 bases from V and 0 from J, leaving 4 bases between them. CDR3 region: CASSPATNEKLFF. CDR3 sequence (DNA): TGTGCCAGCAGCCCAGCAACTAATGAAAAACTGTTTTTT.

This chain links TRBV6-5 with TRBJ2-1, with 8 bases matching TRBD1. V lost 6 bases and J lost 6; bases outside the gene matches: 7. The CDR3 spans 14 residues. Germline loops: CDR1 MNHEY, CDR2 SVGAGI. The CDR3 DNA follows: TGTGCCAGCAGAAGACAGGGGACCATCAATGAGCAGTTCTTC. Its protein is CASRRQGTINEQFF.

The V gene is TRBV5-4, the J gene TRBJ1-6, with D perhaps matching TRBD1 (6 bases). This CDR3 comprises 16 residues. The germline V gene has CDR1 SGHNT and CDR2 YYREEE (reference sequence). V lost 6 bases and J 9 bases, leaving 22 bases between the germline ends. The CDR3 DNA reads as TGTGCCAGCACCGCTACTGGGGCAGGGGACGGTTCACCCCTCCACTTT. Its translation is CASTATGAGDGSPLHF.

The CDR3 DNA is TGTGCCAGCAGTCGGGAAGGGACAGTCCCTCTGACTTTC. Its protein product is CASSREGTVPLTF. The rearrangement joins TRBV2 to TRBJ2-6; TRBD1 matches at 7 bases. The CDR3 runs 13 residues. V lost 5 bases and J lost 16; bases outside the gene matches: 11. Germline-derived CDR1 and CDR2 are SNHLY and FYNNEI.

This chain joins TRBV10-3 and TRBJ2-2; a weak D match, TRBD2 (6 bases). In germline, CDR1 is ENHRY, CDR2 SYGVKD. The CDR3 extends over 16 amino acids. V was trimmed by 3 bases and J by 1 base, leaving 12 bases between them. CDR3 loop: CAISEDSRGNTGELFF. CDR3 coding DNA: TGTGCCATCAGTGAAGACTCGCGGGGGAACACCGGGGAGCTGTTTTTT.

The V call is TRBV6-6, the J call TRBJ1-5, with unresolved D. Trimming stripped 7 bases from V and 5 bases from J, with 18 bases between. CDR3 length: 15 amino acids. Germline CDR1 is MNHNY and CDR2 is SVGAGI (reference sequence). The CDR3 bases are TGTGCCAGCAACCCTCGACAAGGAGGTCATCAGCCCCAGCATTTT. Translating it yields CASNPRQGGHQPQHF.